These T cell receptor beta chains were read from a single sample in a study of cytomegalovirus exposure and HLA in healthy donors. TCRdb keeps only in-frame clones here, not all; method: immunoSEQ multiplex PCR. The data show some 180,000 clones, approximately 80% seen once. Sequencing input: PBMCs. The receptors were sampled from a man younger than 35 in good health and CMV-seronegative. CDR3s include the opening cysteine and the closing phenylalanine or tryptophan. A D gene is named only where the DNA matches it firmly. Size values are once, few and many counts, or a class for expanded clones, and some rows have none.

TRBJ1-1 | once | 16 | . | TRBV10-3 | CAISETFEILNTEAFF | TGTGCCATCAGTGAGACCTTTGAGATCTTGAACACTGAAGCTTTCTTT
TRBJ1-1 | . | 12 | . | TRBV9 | CASRGRGTEAFF | TGTGCCAGCAGGGGTCGGGGCACTGAAGCTTTCTTT
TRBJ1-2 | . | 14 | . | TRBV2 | CASSEIGFSSGYTF | TGTGCCAGCAGTGAAATCGGGTTCTCGAGTGGCTACACCTTC
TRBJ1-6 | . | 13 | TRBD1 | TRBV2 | CASRDRGNSPLHF | TGTGCCAGCAGGGACAGGGGGAATTCACCCCTCCACTTT
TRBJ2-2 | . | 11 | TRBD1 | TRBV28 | CASSVTGGLFF | TGTGCCAGCAGTGTGACAGGGGGGCTGTTTTTT
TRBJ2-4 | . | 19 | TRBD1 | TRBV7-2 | CASTQRAGGPVLAKNIQYF | TGTGCCAGCACCCAAAGGGCAGGGGGCCCTGTCTTAGCCAAAAACATTCAGTACTTC
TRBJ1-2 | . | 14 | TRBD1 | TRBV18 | CASSPLDRAEGYTF | TGTGCCAGCTCACCTTTAGACAGGGCGGAAGGCTACACCTTC
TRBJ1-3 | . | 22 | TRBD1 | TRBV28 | CASSLYSEWTGVRAFGGNTIYF | TGTGCCAGCAGTTTATATTCCGAATGGACAGGGGTTAGGGCCTTCGGAGGAAACACCATATATTTT
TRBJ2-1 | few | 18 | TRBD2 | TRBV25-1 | CASSPPVTSGMNYNEQFF | TGTGCCAGCAGTCCCCCGGTGACTAGCGGGATGAACTACAATGAGCAGTTCTTC
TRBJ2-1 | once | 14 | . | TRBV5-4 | CASSLELASNEQFF | TGTGCCAGCAGCTTGGAGTTAGCGTCCAATGAGCAGTTCTTC
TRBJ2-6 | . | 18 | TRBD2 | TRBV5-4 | CASSLSLRGAAGANVLTF | TGTGCCAGCAGCTTGTCCCTGCGGGGGGCGGCTGGGGCCAACGTCCTGACTTTC
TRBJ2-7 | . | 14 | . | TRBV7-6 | CASSLGGPSYEQYF | TGTGCCAGCAGCTTAGGCGGGCCCTCCTACGAGCAGTACTTC
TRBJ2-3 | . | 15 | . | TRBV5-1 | CASSLVVAGPDTQYF | TGCGCCAGCAGCCTCGTCGTAGCAGGGCCAGATACGCAGTATTTT
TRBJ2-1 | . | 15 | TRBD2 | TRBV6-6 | CASKEGGTSGREQFF | TGTGCCAGCAAAGAGGGGGGCACTAGCGGGAGGGAGCAGTTCTTC
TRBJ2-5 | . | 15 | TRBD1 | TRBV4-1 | CASSPQGTAQETQYF | TGCGCCAGCAGTCCTCAAGGGACAGCCCAAGAGACCCAGTACTTC
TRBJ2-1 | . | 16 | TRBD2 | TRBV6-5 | CASSYTSGRVYNEQFF | TGTGCCAGCAGTTATACTAGCGGGAGGGTATACAATGAGCAGTTCTTC
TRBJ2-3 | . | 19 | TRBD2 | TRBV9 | CASSVGTSGGPVLRDTQYF | TGTGCCAGCAGCGTAGGGACTAGCGGGGGGCCCGTTCTACGGGATACGCAGTATTTT
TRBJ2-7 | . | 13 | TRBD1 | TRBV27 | CASSLNRGHEQYF | TGTGCCAGCAGTTTGAACAGGGGACACGAGCAGTACTTC
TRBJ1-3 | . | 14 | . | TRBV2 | CASSGNRAGNTIYF | TGTGCCAGCAGTGGAAACAGGGCTGGAAACACCATATATTTT
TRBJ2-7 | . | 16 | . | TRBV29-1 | CSVESGGQTTSYEQYF | TGCAGCGTTGAGAGTGGGGGACAAACGACCTCCTACGAGCAGTACTTC
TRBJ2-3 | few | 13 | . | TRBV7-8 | CASSLRLVPGQYF | TGTGCCAGCAGCTTGAGACTAGTCCCGGGGCAGTATTTT
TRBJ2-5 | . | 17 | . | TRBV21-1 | CASSKVRAGGIGETQYF | TGTGCCAGCAGCAAAGTGAGGGCGGGGGGAATCGGAGAGACCCAGTACTTC